These 26 T cell receptor beta chains share one sample of origin, sequenced in a study of blood T cell repertoires in COVID-19. Here immunoSEQ multiplex PCR was the method, and the copy in TCRdb shows in-frame clones only, minus some. The table has 150,000 or so clones, about 85% seen once; the top ten hold roughly 1.1%. Sequencing input: peripheral blood. The receptors stem from a man in his 60s who had recovered from COVID-19.

The chain couples TRBV6-2 or TRBV6-3 to TRBJ2-5; D gene uncertain. The germline V gene encodes CDR1 MNHEY and CDR2 SVGEGT. Trimming cost V 4 bases and J 2 bases, with 8 bases left between them. The CDR3 contains 13 residues. The DNA of the CDR3 is TGTGCCAGCAGTTGGGCGTTACAAGAGACCCAGTACTTC. Its translation is CASSWALQETQYF.

The chain links TRBV7-9 to TRBJ1-4, with a possible D match to TRBD1 (6 bases). The germline V and J ends were trimmed by 5 bases and 0 bases, with 13 bases remaining between them. In germline, CDR1 is SEHNR, CDR2 FQNEAQ (reference sequence). This CDR3 comprises 16 residues. The CDR3 DNA reads TGTGCCAGCAGCGCCGGACAGAGTGCAACTAATGAAAAACTGTTTTTT. It encodes CASSAGQSATNEKLFF. The full variable domain, with the rest looked up from reference TRBV7-9 and TRBJ1-4, is DTGVSQNPRHKITKRGQNVTFRCDPISEHNRLYWYRQTLGQGPEFLTYFQNEAQLEKSRLLSDRFSAERPKGSFSTLEIQRTEQGDSAMYLCASSAGQSATNEKLFFGSGTQLSVL.

This clone was observed a handful of times. The chain is built from TRBV6-1 and TRBJ1-1; D is unresolved. V dropped 0 bases and J dropped 11 bases, with 16 bases sitting between them. CDR1 and CDR2 (germline): MNHNS, SASEGT. The CDR3 is 14 residues long. The CDR3 spells CASSEAPEGRKAFF. DNA of the CDR3: TGTGCCAGCAGTGAAGCACCTGAAGGGAGGAAGGCTTTCTTT.

This chain joins TRBV5-1 and TRBJ1-4, with 9 bases that match TRBD1. Germline CDR1 SGHRS, CDR2 YFSETQ. This CDR3 contains 15 residues. After removal of 5 bases from V and 5 bases from J, the junction contained 7 bases not matched to a gene. In DNA form, the CDR3 reads TGCGCCAGCAGAAACACCGGGACAGGGAATGAAAAACTGTTTTTT. It is translated as CASRNTGTGNEKLFF.

This clone appeared a single time. The V call is TRBV12-3 or TRBV12-4, the J call TRBJ1-6, with D possibly matching TRBD1 (6 bases). The CDR3 has 13 residues. The V end was cut by 9 bases, the J end by 8 bases, with 14 bases between. CDR3 region: CASNTGLHSPLHF. CDR3 in DNA: TGTGCCAGTAATACAGGGTTACATTCACCCCTCCACTTT.

The V and J genes are TRBV5-1 and TRBJ2-2, with 10 bases lining up with TRBD1. V trimming: 4 bases; J trimming: 6 bases; junction bases outside the gene matches: 6. CDR3 length equals 15 residues. Looked up from germline, CDR1 is SGHRS and CDR2 is YFSETQ. CDR3 nucleotide sequence: TGCGCCAGCAGCCGCGGGGACAGGGGATCCGGGGAGCTGTTTTTT. Its translation is CASSRGDRGSGELFF.

The V call is TRBV6-5, the J call TRBJ2-5; D possibly corresponds to TRBD1 (6 bases). Germline CDR1 MNHEY, CDR2 SVGAGI. CDR3 length equals 13 residues. V dropped 5 bases and J dropped 5 bases, with 12 bases sitting between them. The CDR3 DNA follows: TGTGCCAGCAGTAGGGGGAATGGGGAGACCCAGTACTTC. Translating it yields CASSRGNGETQYF.

This clone is a singleton in its sample. The chain combines TRBV11-2 with TRBJ2-7; D gene uncertain. The CDR3 loop spans 15 amino acids. V lost 2 bases and J lost 2, with 13 bases in between. CDR1 is SGHAT, CDR2 FQNNGV, per germline. CDR3 residues: CASSLYGDSTYEQYF. CDR3 in DNA: TGTGCCAGCAGCTTATATGGAGACTCCACCTACGAGCAGTACTTC.

The chain has TRBV6-5 and TRBJ1-2, with TRBD1 matching over 7 bases. The V and J ends lost 0 bases and 3 bases, in that order; junction bases with no gene match: 1. The CDR3 is 14 amino acids. Germline CDR1 is MNHEY and CDR2 is SVGAGI. In nucleotides, the CDR3 is TGTGCCAGCAGTTACTCGGGGACAGACTATGGCTACACCTTC. Translation gives CASSYSGTDYGYTF.

This clone has just one count. The chain is built from TRBV27 and TRBJ1-5, with 7 nucleotides matching TRBD1. The CDR3 is 13 amino acids. Germline V gives CDR1 MNHEY, CDR2 SMNVEV (reference sequence). The J segment lost 10 bases and the V segment lost 5 bases, leaving 8 bases of the junction unmatched. CDR3 nucleotides: TGTGCCAGCAGTCCGACAGGGATGGCCCCCCAGCATTTT. This gives the protein CASSPTGMAPQHF.

V gene TRBV19 combines with J gene TRBJ2-1; D may be TRBD2 (5 bases). In germline, CDR1 is LNHDA, CDR2 SQIVND (reference sequence). With 4 bases removed from V and 4 bases from J, the gap between germline ends came to 8 bases. The CDR3 is 13 amino acids. CDR3 in amino acids: CASSRGLYNEQFF. The CDR3 DNA sequence: TGTGCCAGTAGTAGAGGGCTTTACAATGAGCAGTTCTTC.

The chain couples TRBV2 to TRBJ2-2, with TRBD1 matching 8 bases. Looked up from germline, CDR1 is SNHLY and CDR2 is FYNNEI. V was pared by 5 bases and J by 1 base, with 3 bases of the junction left unmatched. The CDR3 is made up of 15 amino acids. The CDR3 sequence: CASSSQGENTGELFF. The CDR3 region has the DNA TGTGCCAGCAGTTCACAGGGGGAGAACACCGGGGAGCTGTTTTTT.

The chain couples TRBV11-1 to TRBJ1-2; 8 bases are a match to TRBD1. Trimming took 5 bases from V and 4 from J; bases not matched to a gene: 6. The CDR3 spans 14 residues. The V gene's germline CDR1 is SGHAT and CDR2 FQDESV (reference sequence). The CDR3 sequence is CASSPGQGPYGYTF. The DNA of the CDR3 is TGTGCCAGCAGCCCCGGACAGGGCCCCTATGGCTACACCTTC.

The genes are TRBV27 and TRBJ1-4; 7 bases match TRBD1. The germline gives CDR1 MNHEY, CDR2 SMNVEV (reference sequence). J lost 9 bases, V lost 5 bases, and 9 bases had no gene match. This CDR3 spans 14 amino acids. CDR3 sequence (DNA): TGTGCCAGCAGTCTTAGACAGGGAAATCAAAAACTGTTTTTT. Its translation is CASSLRQGNQKLFF.

This chain's CDR3 is CASSVEAGETDTQYF. DNA for the CDR3: TGTGCCAGCAGCGTAGAGGCAGGGGAAACAGATACGCAGTATTTT. This rearrangement joins TRBV9 to TRBJ2-3; possible D gene TRBD1, 6 bases. V lost 0 bases, J lost 3 bases, and 11 bases lay in between. Germline V gene data show CDR1 as SGDLS and CDR2 as YYNGEE. The CDR3 spans 15 residues. Based on the CDR3 plus reference TRBV9 and TRBJ2-3, the full variable domain is DSGVTQTPKHLITATGQRVTLRCSPRSGDLSVYWYQQSLDQGLQFLIQYYNGEERAKGNILERFSAQQFPDLHSELNLSSLELGDSALYFCASSVEAGETDTQYFGPGTRLTVL.

V usage is TRBV4-3 and J usage is TRBJ1-2; D remains ambiguous. This CDR3 has 16 residues. In germline, CDR1 is LGHNA, CDR2 YSLEER. Trimming left V 0 bases short and J 0 bases short, with 11 bases between. The CDR3 bases are TGCGCCAGCAGCCAAGAGAGACACCTTACTAACTATGGCTACACCTTC. Translated: CASSQERHLTNYGYTF.

The chain uses TRBV14 and TRBJ1-2, with D possibly matching TRBD1 (6 bases). With 0 bases removed from V and 5 bases from J, the gap between germline ends came to 13 bases. CDR3 length: 15 amino acids. The germline V gene has CDR1 SGHDN and CDR2 FVKESK. CDR3 region: CASSQDMDSYYGYTF. The CDR3 DNA reads TGTGCCAGCAGCCAAGATATGGACAGCTATTATGGCTACACCTTC.

The chain couples TRBV18 to TRBJ2-3, with 14 nucleotides matching TRBD2. Trimming cost V 3 bases and J 5 bases; bases outside gene matches: 4. CDR3 length: 16 residues. In germline, CDR1 is KGHSH, CDR2 LQKENI. The CDR3 DNA follows: TGTGCCAGCTCACCTCGGACTAGCGGGGGGAAAGATACGCAGTATTTT. This translates into CASSPRTSGGKDTQYF.

V gene TRBV2 combines with J gene TRBJ2-3; maybe TRBD1 (6 bases). V shed 6 bases and J shed 4 bases, with 14 bases lying between them. The CDR3 contains 14 residues. Germline V lookup: CDR1 SNHLY, CDR2 FYNNEI. In DNA, the CDR3 is TGTGCCAGCAGGGACACAGGGTACGCAGATACGCAGTATTTT. Amino acid sequence: CASRDTGYADTQYF.

This chain connects TRBV7-9 to TRBJ1-2; D ambiguous. The CDR3 is 13 residues long. Germline CDR1 and CDR2: SEHNR and FQNEAQ (reference sequence). Trimming cost V 2 bases and J 5 bases, with 9 bases left between them. Here the CDR3 reads CASSLSSQYGYTF. DNA of the CDR3: TGTGCCAGCAGCTTAAGCTCTCAATATGGCTACACCTTC.

J is TRBJ1-2 and V is TRBV7-9, with D perhaps TRBD1 (5 bases). Trimming pared 10 bases from V and 3 bases from J, leaving 15 bases between. Germline CDR1 SEHNR, CDR2 FQNEAQ (reference sequence). The CDR3 runs to 13 residues. This CDR3 reads CATSPGVDYGYTF. In DNA form, the CDR3 reads TGTGCCACCTCCCCGGGGGTCGACTATGGCTACACCTTC. The complete variable domain, with remaining parts taken from reference TRBV7-9 and TRBJ1-2, reads DTGVSQNPRHKITKRGQNVTFRCDPISEHNRLYWYRQTLGQGPEFLTYFQNEAQLEKSRLLSDRFSAERPKGSFSTLEIQRTEQGDSAMYLCATSPGVDYGYTFGSGTRLTVV.

The chain joins TRBV2 to TRBJ2-7; D not certain. V was trimmed by 1 base and J by 0 bases, leaving 7 bases between them. The germline V gene has CDR1 SNHLY and CDR2 FYNNEI. CDR3 size: 14 residues. CDR3 residues: CASSEETSSYEQYF. CDR3 sequence (DNA): TGTGCCAGCAGTGAAGAGACAAGCTCCTACGAGCAGTACTTC.

The sample holds one count of this clone. The chain employs TRBV7-9 and TRBJ2-5, with TRBD2 matching over 8 bases. The V gene end was trimmed by 7 bases and the J gene end by 4 bases; junction bases not matched to a gene: 8. The length of the CDR3 is 14 residues. Germline CDR1 reads SEHNR; CDR2 reads FQNEAQ (reference sequence). The CDR3: CASIPSGSRETQYF. CDR3 DNA: TGTGCCAGCATCCCTAGCGGGTCTCGAGAGACCCAGTACTTC.

The chain recombines TRBV5-4 with TRBJ1-4, with 8 bases matching TRBD1. The CDR3 loop spans 15 amino acids. V was pared by 4 bases and J by 7 bases, with 9 bases of the junction left unmatched. CDR1 and CDR2 from the germline V gene are SGHNT and YYREEE (reference sequence). The CDR3 bases are TGTGCCAGCAGCCCAGGACAGGGAGGGGGTGAAAAACTGTTTTTT. Its protein product is CASSPGQGGGEKLFF.

The rearrangement links TRBV10-3 to TRBJ1-4; D might be TRBD1 (5 bases). Germline V lookup: CDR1 ENHRY, CDR2 SYGVKD. The CDR3 contains 17 residues. V was cut by 3 bases and J by 5 bases, with 19 bases left in between. This CDR3 reads CAISEPGAPDTNEKLFF. CDR3 DNA sequence: TGTGCCATCAGTGAACCCGGCGCCCCGGACACCAATGAAAAACTGTTTTTT.

The rearrangement joins TRBV7-3 to TRBJ1-2; TRBD1 is a possible D gene (5 bases). Trimming pared 5 bases from V and 5 bases from J, leaving 18 bases between. Per germline, CDR1 SGHTA and CDR2 FQGTGA. The CDR3 loop spans 15 amino acids. The CDR3 loop reads CASSRGLGGVYGYTF. DNA of the CDR3: TGTGCCAGCAGCCGAGGATTGGGAGGGGTATATGGCTACACCTTC.